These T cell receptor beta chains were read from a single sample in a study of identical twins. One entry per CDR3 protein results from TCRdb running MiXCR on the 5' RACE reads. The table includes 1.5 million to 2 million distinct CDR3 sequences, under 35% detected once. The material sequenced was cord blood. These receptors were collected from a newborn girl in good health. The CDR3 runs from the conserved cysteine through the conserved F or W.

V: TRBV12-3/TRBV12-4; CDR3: CASSFSPSGGLVYYNEQFF
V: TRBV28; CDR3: CASTSQGRTDTQYF
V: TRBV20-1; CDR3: CSAGALKETQYF
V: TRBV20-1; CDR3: CSARAGLPYEQYF
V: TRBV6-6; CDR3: CASSYGGGSQETQYF
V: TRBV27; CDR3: CASSLLGTGYSPLHF
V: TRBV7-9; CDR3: CASSVEGTSPLHF
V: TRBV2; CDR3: CASSVRVGTDTQYF
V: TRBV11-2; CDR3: CASSLVLEAFF
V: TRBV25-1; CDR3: CASRSASGIAGELFF
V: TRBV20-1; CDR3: CSARALERGETQYF
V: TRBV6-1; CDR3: CASSEATVTEAFF
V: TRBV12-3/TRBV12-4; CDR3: CASQIVESGELFF
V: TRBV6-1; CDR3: CASRDRGRGAFF
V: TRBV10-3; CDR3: CAISTGGETQYF
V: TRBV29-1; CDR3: CSVGWGRLAGFVGEQYF
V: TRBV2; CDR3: CATRGPLPYGYTF
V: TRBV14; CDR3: CASSQDGAYGYTF
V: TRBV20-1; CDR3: CSARAVVETQYF
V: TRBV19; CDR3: CASSSRTDVQPQHF
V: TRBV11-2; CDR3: CASSLRTWDTGNTIYF
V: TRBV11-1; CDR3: CASSPLDRTEQYF
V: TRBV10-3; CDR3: CAIGDWGSPPYNEQFF
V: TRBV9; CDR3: CASSVASRSYEQYF
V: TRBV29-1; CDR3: CSAISPSGQSSYEQYF
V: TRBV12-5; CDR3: CASGPGLAGGLQETQYF
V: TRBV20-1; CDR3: CSAYKRGNTYNEQFF
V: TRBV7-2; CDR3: CASSLVPRSNEQFF
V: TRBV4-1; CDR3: CATSGTVREKLFF
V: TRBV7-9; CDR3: CASSLVPDRGGYTF
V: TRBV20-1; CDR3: CSARGASGAVYNEQFF
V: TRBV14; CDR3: CASSQGRGLGHYEQYF
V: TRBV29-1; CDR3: CSAGDGGGYEQYF
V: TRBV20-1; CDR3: CSARDPGHNEQFF
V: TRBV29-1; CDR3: CSVMSRDSYEQYF
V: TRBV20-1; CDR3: CSARVGGHEAFF
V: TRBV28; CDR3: CATSGSPYNSTDTQYF
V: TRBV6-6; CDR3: CASSFATSYNEQFF
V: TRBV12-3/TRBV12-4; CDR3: CASKDRDNSPLHF
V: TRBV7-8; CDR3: CASSLSPRGMVGSPLHF
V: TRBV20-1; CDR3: CSARRTRLADNEQFF